The clone carrying this T cell receptor (beta chain) showed up many times. Its antigen remains unknown. In germline, CDR1 is SQVTM, CDR2 ANQGSEA. The CDR3 extends over 15 amino acids. Trimming removed 3 bases from V and 1 base from J, with 13 bases in between. This record comes from a study of identical twins' blood T cells. Study in general: Approximately 50 million reads came from 12 libraries, six alpha, six beta.

In the source study's methods: Clonotypes per individual ranged from about 85,000 to nearly 500,000. TCRdb re-analysed the 5' RACE reads in MiXCR, keeping a single row per CDR3 protein. These V and J calls derive from TCRdb rather than the authors' analysis. The sample records hundreds of thousands of distinct CDR3 sequences, 28% being singletons. Findings of the study overall: Abundant TCRbeta CDR3s overlapped more between twins than with unrelated donors.

V usage is TRBV29-1 and J usage is TRBJ2-1; weak D call: TRBD2 (6 bases). Sequenced input: PBMCs. The source is a woman aged 18-49 years in good health. CDR3 loop: CSVEAGYASYNEQFF. The CDR3 nucleotides read TGCAGCGTTGAGGCGGGGTACGCTTCCTACAATGAGCAGTTCTTC.